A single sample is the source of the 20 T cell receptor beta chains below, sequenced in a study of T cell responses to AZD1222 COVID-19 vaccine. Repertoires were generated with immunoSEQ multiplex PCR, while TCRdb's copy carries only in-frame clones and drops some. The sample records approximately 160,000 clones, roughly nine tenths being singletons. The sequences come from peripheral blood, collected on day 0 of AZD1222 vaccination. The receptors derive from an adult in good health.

The CDR3 nucleotides are TGTGCCAGCACCCCGGATAGGGGGTACGAGCAGTACTTC. It is translated as CASTPDRGYEQYF. The V gene is TRBV5-8, the J gene TRBJ2-7; the D gene is possibly TRBD1 (6 bases). V was pared by 6 bases and J by 4 bases, with 14 bases between. This CDR3 has 13 residues. Germline loops: CDR1 SGHTS, CDR2 YDEGEE.

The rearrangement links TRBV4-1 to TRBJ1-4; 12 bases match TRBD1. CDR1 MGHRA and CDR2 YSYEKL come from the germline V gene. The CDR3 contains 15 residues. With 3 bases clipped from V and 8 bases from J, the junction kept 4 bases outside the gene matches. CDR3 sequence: CASSQGDRGHEKLFF. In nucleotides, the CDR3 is TGCGCCAGCAGCCAGGGGGACAGGGGGCACGAAAAACTGTTTTTT.

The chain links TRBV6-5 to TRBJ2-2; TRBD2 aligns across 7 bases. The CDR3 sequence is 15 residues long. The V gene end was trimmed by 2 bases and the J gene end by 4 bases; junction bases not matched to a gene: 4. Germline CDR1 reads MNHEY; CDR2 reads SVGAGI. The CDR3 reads CASSYAGVPTGELFF. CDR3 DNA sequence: TGTGCCAGCAGTTACGCGGGAGTCCCCACCGGGGAGCTGTTTTTT.

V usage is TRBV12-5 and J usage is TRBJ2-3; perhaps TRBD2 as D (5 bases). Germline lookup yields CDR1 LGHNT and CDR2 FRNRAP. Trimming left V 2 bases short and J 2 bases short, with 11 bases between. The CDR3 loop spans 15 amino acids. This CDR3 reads CASGLSQDSTDTQYF. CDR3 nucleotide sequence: TGTGCTAGTGGTTTGAGCCAGGACTCCACAGATACGCAGTATTTT.

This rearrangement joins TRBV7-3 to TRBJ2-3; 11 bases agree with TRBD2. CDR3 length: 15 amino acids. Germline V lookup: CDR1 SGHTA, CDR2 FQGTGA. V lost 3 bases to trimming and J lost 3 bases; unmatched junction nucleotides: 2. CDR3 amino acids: CASSLGLAATDTQYF. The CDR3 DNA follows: TGTGCCAGCAGCTTGGGACTAGCGGCGACAGATACGCAGTATTTT.

DNA of the CDR3: TGTGCCAGCAGAGCGGGACAGGTGGGTCAGCCCCAGCATTTT. It yields the protein CASRAGQVGQPQHF. This chain uses TRBV6-5 with TRBJ1-5, with TRBD1 identical over 8 bases. The CDR3 runs to 14 residues. Germline CDR1 and CDR2: MNHEY and SVGAGI. J gave up 6 bases and V 6 bases, and 7 bases lay outside the gene matches.

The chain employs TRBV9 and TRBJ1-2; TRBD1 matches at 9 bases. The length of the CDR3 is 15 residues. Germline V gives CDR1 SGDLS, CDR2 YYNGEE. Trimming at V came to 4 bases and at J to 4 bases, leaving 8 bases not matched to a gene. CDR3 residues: CASSPGTGLGYGYTF. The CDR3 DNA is TGTGCCAGCAGCCCTGGGACAGGGCTCGGCTATGGCTACACCTTC. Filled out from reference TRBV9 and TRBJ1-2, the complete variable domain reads DSGVTQTPKHLITATGQRVTLRCSPRSGDLSVYWYQQSLDQGLQFLIQYYNGEERAKGNILERFSAQQFPDLHSELNLSSLELGDSALYFCASSPGTGLGYGYTFGSGTRLTVV.

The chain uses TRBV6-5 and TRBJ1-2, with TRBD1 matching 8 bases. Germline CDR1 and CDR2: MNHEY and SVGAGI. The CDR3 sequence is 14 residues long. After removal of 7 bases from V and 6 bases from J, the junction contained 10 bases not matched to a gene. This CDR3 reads CASKVQGAPHGYTF. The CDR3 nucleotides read TGTGCCAGCAAAGTGCAGGGGGCCCCCCATGGCTACACCTTC.

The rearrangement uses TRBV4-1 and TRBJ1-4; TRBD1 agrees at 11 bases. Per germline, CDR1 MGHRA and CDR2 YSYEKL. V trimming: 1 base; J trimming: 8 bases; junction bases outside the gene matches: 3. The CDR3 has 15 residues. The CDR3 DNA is TGCGCCAGCAGCCAAGCCGGGACAGGGGGAGAAAAACTGTTTTTT. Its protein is CASSQAGTGGEKLFF.

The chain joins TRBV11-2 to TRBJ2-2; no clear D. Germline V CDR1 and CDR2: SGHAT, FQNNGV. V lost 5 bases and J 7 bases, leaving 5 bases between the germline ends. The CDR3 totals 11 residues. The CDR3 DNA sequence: TGTGCCAGCAGCCGGATCGGGGAGCTGTTTTTT. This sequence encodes CASSRIGELFF.

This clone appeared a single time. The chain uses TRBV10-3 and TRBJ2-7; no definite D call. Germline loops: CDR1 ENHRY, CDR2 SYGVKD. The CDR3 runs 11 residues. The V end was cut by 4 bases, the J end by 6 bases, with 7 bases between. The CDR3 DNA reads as TGTGCCATCAGTGCCGGTAGCGAGCAGTACTTC. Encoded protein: CAISAGSEQYF.

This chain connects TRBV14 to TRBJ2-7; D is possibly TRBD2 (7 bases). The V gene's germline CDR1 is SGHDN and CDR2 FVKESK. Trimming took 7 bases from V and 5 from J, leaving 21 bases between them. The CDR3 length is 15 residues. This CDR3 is CASTPLVSGGDEQYF. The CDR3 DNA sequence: TGTGCCAGCACCCCTCTCGTTTCGGGGGGCGACGAGCAGTACTTC. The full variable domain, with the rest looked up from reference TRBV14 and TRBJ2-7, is EAGVTQFPSHSVIEKGQTVTLRCDPISGHDNLYWYRRVMGKEIKFLLHFVKESKQDESGMPNNRFLAERTGGTYSTLKVQPAELEDSGVYFCASTPLVSGGDEQYFGPGTRLTVT.

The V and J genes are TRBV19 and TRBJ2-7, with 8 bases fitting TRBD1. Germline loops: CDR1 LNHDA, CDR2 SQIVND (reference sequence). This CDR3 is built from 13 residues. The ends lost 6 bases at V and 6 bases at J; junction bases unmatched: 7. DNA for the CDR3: TGTGCCAGTAGCCGTGGACAGGGAGCCGAGCAGTACTTC. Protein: CASSRGQGAEQYF.

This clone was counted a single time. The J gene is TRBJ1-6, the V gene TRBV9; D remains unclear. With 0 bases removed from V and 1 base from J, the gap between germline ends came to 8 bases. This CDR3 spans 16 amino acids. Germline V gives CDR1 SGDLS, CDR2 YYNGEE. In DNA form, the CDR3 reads TGTGCCAGCAGCGTAGATAGGGAATCCTATAATTCACCCCTCCACTTT. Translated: CASSVDRESYNSPLHF.

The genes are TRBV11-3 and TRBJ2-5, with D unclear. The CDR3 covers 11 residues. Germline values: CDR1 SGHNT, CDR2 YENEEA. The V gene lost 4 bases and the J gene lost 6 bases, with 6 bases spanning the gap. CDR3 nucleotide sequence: TGTGCCAGCAGCTCCGGCCAGACCCAGTACTTC. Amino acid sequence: CASSSGQTQYF.

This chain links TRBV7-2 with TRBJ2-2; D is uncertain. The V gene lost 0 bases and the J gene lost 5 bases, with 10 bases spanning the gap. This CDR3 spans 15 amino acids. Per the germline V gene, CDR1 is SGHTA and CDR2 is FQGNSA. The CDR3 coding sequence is TGTGCCAGCAGCTTAGCAAGGGTTTCGACCGGGGAGCTGTTTTTT. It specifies CASSLARVSTGELFF.

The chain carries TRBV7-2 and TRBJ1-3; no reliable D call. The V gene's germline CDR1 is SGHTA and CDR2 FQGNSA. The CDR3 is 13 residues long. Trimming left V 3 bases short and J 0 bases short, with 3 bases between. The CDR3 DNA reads TGTGCCAGCAGCTTGAGCTCTGGAAACACCATATATTTT. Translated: CASSLSSGNTIYF.

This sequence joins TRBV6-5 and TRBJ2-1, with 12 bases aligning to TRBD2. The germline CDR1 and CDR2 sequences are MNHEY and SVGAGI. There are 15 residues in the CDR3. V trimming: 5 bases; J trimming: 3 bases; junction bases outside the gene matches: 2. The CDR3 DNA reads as TGTGCCAGCAGTATGACTAGCGGGGGCTACAATGAGCAGTTCTTC. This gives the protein CASSMTSGGYNEQFF.

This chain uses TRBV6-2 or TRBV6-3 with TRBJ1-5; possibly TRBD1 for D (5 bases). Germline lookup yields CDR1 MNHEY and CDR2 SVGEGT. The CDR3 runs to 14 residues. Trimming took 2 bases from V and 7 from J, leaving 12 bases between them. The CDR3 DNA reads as TGTGCCAGCAGTTACGGGACTCCGGGCCAGCCCCAGCATTTT. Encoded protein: CASSYGTPGQPQHF.

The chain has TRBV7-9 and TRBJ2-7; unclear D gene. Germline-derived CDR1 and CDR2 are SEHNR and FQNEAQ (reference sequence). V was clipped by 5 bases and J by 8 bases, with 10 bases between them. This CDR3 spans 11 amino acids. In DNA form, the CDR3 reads TGTGCCAGCAGCCCAGAGAGACAGCAGTACTTC. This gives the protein CASSPERQQYF.